Following are 26 T cell receptor beta chains from one sample sequenced in a study of brain T cells in children with intractable seizures. Assay used: immunoSEQ multiplex PCR; TCRdb lists only in-frame clones, some missing. The sample has 55,000 to 80,000 clones; about 96% are singletons. The sample consisted of peripheral blood, taken at surgery. These receptors all come from a boy in the first two years of life with focal cortical dysplasia and intractable seizures.

V and J are TRBV4-3 and TRBJ2-3; 7 positions match TRBD2. CDR1 and CDR2 from the germline V gene are LGHNA and YSLEER. The V and J ends lost 0 bases and 0 bases, in that order; junction bases with no gene match: 0. CDR3 length equals 15 residues. The CDR3 DNA is TGCGCCAGCAGCCAAGATAGCGGGAGCACAGATACGCAGTATTTT. Its protein is CASSQDSGSTDTQYF.

The J gene is TRBJ2-3, the V gene TRBV7-3; 13 positions agree with TRBD2. V gave up 4 bases and J gave up 6 bases; unmatched junction bases: 4. This CDR3 has 15 amino acids. Germline V CDR1 and CDR2: SGHTA, FQGTGA. The CDR3 DNA reads as TGTGCCAGCAGCTCCGGACTAGCGGGAGTGGATACGCAGTATTTT. Translating gives CASSSGLAGVDTQYF.

This chain uses TRBV4-1 with TRBJ2-5, with 9 bases matching TRBD2. Germline V CDR1 and CDR2: MGHRA, YSYEKL. Losses at the gene ends were 1 base for V and 1 base for J; bases not matched to a gene: 4. The CDR3 is 16 amino acids. CDR3 sequence reads: CASSQGSGRFQETQYF. CDR3 nucleotide sequence: TGCGCCAGCAGCCAAGGTAGCGGGAGATTCCAAGAGACCCAGTACTTC.

V is TRBV11-3 and J is TRBJ2-1; TRBD2 matches at 9 bases. Germline trimming cut 5 bases from V and 7 bases from J; bases unmatched to any gene: 6. This CDR3 region has 14 residues. Germline CDR1 and CDR2: SGHNT and YENEEA. CDR3 sequence: CASSPREGKNEQFF. For the CDR3, the DNA is TGTGCCAGCAGCCCGCGGGAGGGCAAGAATGAGCAGTTCTTC.

This chain joins TRBV28 and TRBJ1-5; D not certain. CDR3 length equals 15 residues. The germline gives CDR1 MDHEN, CDR2 SYDVKM. V shed 6 bases and J shed 0 bases, with 12 bases lying between them. CDR3 bases: TGTGCCAGCAGCCTTACTGCTTATAGCAATCAGCCCCAGCATTTT. This translates into CASSLTAYSNQPQHF.

The rearrangement uses TRBV7-2 and TRBJ1-1, with unresolved D. V was pared by 3 bases and J by 2 bases, with 13 bases between. Germline V gene sequence: CDR1 SGHTA, CDR2 FQGNSA. The CDR3 sequence is 15 residues long. CDR3 DNA sequence: TGTGCCAGCAGCTTCGCTAGAAGTGATAACACTGAAGCTTTCTTT. It codes for CASSFARSDNTEAFF.

The chain employs TRBV5-1 and TRBJ2-3; 7 positions match TRBD1. Germline CDR1 SGHRS, CDR2 YFSETQ. This CDR3 has 15 residues. The V gene end was trimmed by 2 bases and the J gene end by 4 bases; junction bases not matched to a gene: 7. The CDR3 region is CASSLQGFGADTQYF. CDR3 sequence (DNA): TGCGCCAGCAGCTTACAGGGGTTTGGTGCAGATACGCAGTATTTT.

J is TRBJ2-5 and V is TRBV19, with D uncertain. V shed 3 bases and J shed 0 bases, with 11 bases lying between them. There are 15 residues in the CDR3. CDR1 LNHDA and CDR2 SQIVND come from the germline V gene (reference sequence). The CDR3: CASSISPNNQETQYF. For the CDR3, the DNA is TGTGCCAGTAGTATCAGCCCGAATAACCAAGAGACCCAGTACTTC.

The gene calls are TRBV3-1 (or the pseudogene TRBV3-2) and TRBJ1-4; possible D gene TRBD1, 6 bases. The CDR3 has 15 amino acids. V lost 1 base, J lost 11 bases, and 17 bases lay in between. Germline CDR1 is LGHDT and CDR2 is YNNKEL (reference sequence). CDR3 protein: CASSQARQATEKLFF. The CDR3 nucleotides are TGTGCCAGCAGCCAAGCTAGACAGGCCACCGAGAAACTGTTTTTT.

The chain is built from TRBV4-1 and TRBJ2-7; 11 nucleotides agree with TRBD1. J lost 2 bases, V lost 2 bases, and 8 bases had no gene match. This CDR3 contains 17 residues. Germline-derived CDR1 and CDR2 are MGHRA and YSYEKL. The CDR3 coding sequence is TGCGCCAGCAGCCAATCCCTTGGACAGGGGGCCGCCTACGAGCAGTACTTC. Translated: CASSQSLGQGAAYEQYF.

This clone has more than one count but fewer than ten. The chain carries TRBV2 and TRBJ1-5, with TRBD1 as a possible D gene (6 bases). V lost 6 bases and J lost 6, with 15 bases in between. Germline V gene data show CDR1 as SNHLY and CDR2 as FYNNEI. The CDR3 length is 14 residues. The CDR3 here is CASSRTGYGQPQHF. CDR3 nucleotides: TGTGCCAGCAGCAGAACAGGGTATGGTCAGCCCCAGCATTTT.

The chain links TRBV5-5 to TRBJ1-3; D is unresolved. V lost 1 base and J lost 0, with 14 bases in between. Per germline, CDR1 SGHKS and CDR2 YYEKEE (reference sequence). The CDR3 totals 17 residues. CDR3 in DNA: TGTGCCAGCAGCTTGTCTGGGAATTTGGCCTCTGGAAACACCATATATTTT. Translation: CASSLSGNLASGNTIYF. Complete variable domain (other parts from reference TRBV5-5 and TRBJ1-3): DAGVTQSPTHLIKTRGQQVTLRCSPISGHKSVSWYQQVLGQGPQFIFQYYEKEERGRGNFPDRFSARQFPNYSSELNVNALLLGDSALYLCASSLSGNLASGNTIYFGEGSWLTVV.

This clone occurred once. The chain combines TRBV10-3 with TRBJ1-2; D gene ambiguous. V lost 0 bases, J lost 4 bases, and 9 bases lay in between. Germline CDR1 reads ENHRY; CDR2 reads SYGVKD. The CDR3 has 14 residues. CDR3 bases: TGTGCCATCAGTGAGTCGAACAGCTTCTATGGCTACACCTTC. Protein product: CAISESNSFYGYTF.

The chain has TRBV19 and TRBJ2-2; 7 positions agree with TRBD2. This CDR3 spans 15 amino acids. V shed 5 bases, J shed 0 bases, and the junction held 3 bases outside the gene matches. Per germline, CDR1 LNHDA and CDR2 SQIVND (reference sequence). The CDR3 loop reads CASSAGRANTGELFF. Here the CDR3 DNA reads TGTGCCAGTAGTGCTGGGAGGGCGAACACCGGGGAGCTGTTTTTT.

This chain connects TRBV12-3 or TRBV12-4 to TRBJ1-5; D may be TRBD1 (5 bases). Deletions cut 5 bases from V and 9 bases from J, with 11 bases between. This CDR3 region has 12 residues. CDR3 sequence: CASSGGTGPQHF. CDR3 nucleotides: TGTGCCAGCAGTGGGGGTACCGGGCCCCAGCATTTT.

The chain couples TRBV5-4 to TRBJ2-1; the match to TRBD1 covers 8 bases. The CDR3 loop spans 13 amino acids. CDR1 SGHNT and CDR2 YYREEE come from the germline V gene (reference sequence). The junction had 2 bases not matched to a gene; V was cut back by 5 bases and J by 4 bases. CDR3 in DNA: TGTGCCAGCAGACAGGGGGGATACAATGAGCAGTTCTTC. This gives the protein CASRQGGYNEQFF. The complete variable domain, with remaining parts taken from reference TRBV5-4 and TRBJ2-1, reads ETGVTQSPTHLIKTRGQQVTLRCSSQSGHNTVSWYQQALGQGPQFIFQYYREEENGRGNFPPRFSGLQFPNYSSELNVNALELDDSALYLCASRQGGYNEQFFGPGTRLTVL.

The V and J genes are TRBV25-1 and TRBJ2-3; 7 bases agree with TRBD1. The germline CDR1 and CDR2 sequences are MGHDK and SYGVNS. The CDR3 totals 16 residues. V was pared by 3 bases and J by 4 bases, with 10 bases of the junction left unmatched. The CDR3 sequence: CASSDWVGTGADTQYF. CDR3 DNA: TGTGCCAGCAGTGATTGGGTGGGAACAGGGGCAGATACGCAGTATTTT.

This chain joins TRBV19 and TRBJ1-6, with D unclear. Germline V gene lookup returns CDR1 LNHDA and CDR2 SQIVND (reference sequence). V lost 5 bases, J lost 6 bases, and 17 bases lay in between. This CDR3 comprises 16 residues. The CDR3 region is CASSLLGLTSNSPLHF. CDR3 in DNA: TGTGCCAGTAGTTTACTCGGACTGACTAGTAATTCACCCCTCCACTTT.

The rearrangement links TRBV7-8 to TRBJ2-7; 9 bases match TRBD1. CDR1 is SGHVS, CDR2 FQNEAQ, per germline. The CDR3 has 15 residues. V lost 1 base and J lost 4; bases outside the gene matches: 5. The CDR3 sequence is CASSLDRGRGYEQYF. The CDR3 bases are TGTGCCAGCAGCTTAGACAGGGGGCGGGGGTACGAGCAGTACTTC. The variable domain in full, completed from reference TRBV7-8 and TRBJ2-7, reads GAGVSQSPRYKVAKRGQDVALRCDPISGHVSLFWYQQALGQGPEFLTYFQNEAQLDKSGLPSDRFFAERPEGSVSTLKIQRTQQEDSAVYLCASSLDRGRGYEQYFGPGTRLTVT.

V and J are TRBV19 and TRBJ1-3, with a possible D match to TRBD1 (6 bases). The CDR3 totals 15 residues. Germline V lookup: CDR1 LNHDA, CDR2 SQIVND (reference sequence). V lost 6 bases to trimming and J lost 3 bases, with 15 bases between them. CDR3 nucleotide sequence: TGTGCCAGTAGCCGCTCGGGGGCTCGTGGAAACACCATATATTTT. Its protein product is CASSRSGARGNTIYF.

This clone was found once. The DNA of the CDR3 is TGTGCCAGCAGCTTAGTCGGCCAAGGCTACGAGCAGTACTTC. It encodes CASSLVGQGYEQYF. The chain combines TRBV11-1 with TRBJ2-7; D remains unclear. The V and J ends lost 1 base and 3 bases respectively, with 10 bases between them. Germline assignment: CDR1 SGHAT and CDR2 FQDESV (reference sequence). This CDR3 has 14 amino acids.

The V and J genes are TRBV19 and TRBJ1-6; no definite D call. There are 14 residues in the CDR3. Germline V gives CDR1 LNHDA, CDR2 SQIVND (reference sequence). With 8 bases removed from V and 6 bases from J, the gap between germline ends came to 14 bases. The CDR3 loop reads CASGRALSNSPLHF. In DNA, the CDR3 is TGTGCCAGTGGGCGGGCACTAAGTAATTCACCCCTCCACTTT.

Regarding this clone: The DNA is left out, because the CDR3 cannot be placed on it with certainty; the CDR3 is given as TCRdb lists it. The chain links TRBV21-1 to TRBJ1-1. TRBV21-1 is marked as a pseudogene. The CDR3 spans 18 amino acids, including both terminal residues. This chain's CDR3 is CASSIARKVAGGNTEAFF.

The CDR3 reads CASSFYRGPYEQYF. CDR3 coding DNA: TGTGCCAGCAGCTTTTACCGGGGGCCATACGAGCAGTACTTC. The chain is built from TRBV7-2 and TRBJ2-7; tentatively, D is TRBD1 or TRBD2 (6 bases each). CDR1 is SGHTA, CDR2 FQGNSA, per germline. Between the trimmed V and J ends, which lost 3 bases and 4 bases, there was a span of 13 bases. The CDR3 totals 14 residues. Full variable domain (missing parts from reference TRBV7-2 and TRBJ2-7): GAGVSQSPSNKVTEKGKDVELRCDPISGHTALYWYRQSLGQGLEFLIYFQGNSAPDKSGLPSDRFSAERTGGSVSTLTIQRTQQEDSAVYLCASSFYRGPYEQYFGPGTRLTVT.

This sequence joins TRBV18 and TRBJ2-7; 8 bases map to TRBD2. With 5 bases clipped from V and 5 bases from J, the junction kept 11 bases outside the gene matches. The germline V gene encodes CDR1 KGHSH and CDR2 LQKENI. The CDR3 runs to 15 residues. CDR3 loop: CASSATSGSRDEQYF. The DNA of the CDR3 is TGTGCCAGCTCAGCTACGAGCGGGAGTCGCGACGAGCAGTACTTC.

This chain uses TRBV5-4 with TRBJ1-6; 7 bases are shared with TRBD1. J lost 7 bases, V lost 0 bases, and 4 bases had no gene match. The CDR3 length is 15 residues. Germline CDR1 SGHNT, CDR2 YYREEE (reference sequence). The CDR3 nucleotides are TGTGCCAGCAGCTTGGTCGACAGGGTAAATTCACCCCTCCACTTT. Its protein is CASSLVDRVNSPLHF. Together with reference TRBV5-4 and TRBJ1-6, the CDR3 gives the full variable domain: ETGVTQSPTHLIKTRGQQVTLRCSSQSGHNTVSWYQQALGQGPQFIFQYYREEENGRGNFPPRFSGLQFPNYSSELNVNALELDDSALYLCASSLVDRVNSPLHFGNGTRLTVT.